The 14 T cell receptor beta chains below come from one sample, sequenced in a study of cytomegalovirus exposure and HLA in healthy donors. Primers for the PCR totalled 60 Vbeta and 13 Jbeta. The repertoire was sequenced with immunoSEQ multiplex PCR; TCRdb's copy has only in-frame clones and lacks some. The table records 75,000 to 95,000 clones, roughly 67% of them present only once. The source material was PBMCs. The receptor set was obtained from a woman in her 50s in good health and CMV-seropositive.

V usage is TRBV7-9 and J usage is TRBJ2-5, with 11 bases lining up with TRBD1. V trimming: 5 bases; J trimming: 1 base; junction bases outside the gene matches: 3. Looked up from germline, CDR1 is SEHNR and CDR2 is FQNEAQ (reference sequence). CDR3 length: 15 amino acids. The CDR3, as DNA: TGTGCCAGCAGCCCCGGGACAGGGGGCCAAGAGACCCAGTACTTC. Its translation: CASSPGTGGQETQYF.

This rearrangement joins TRBV7-9 to TRBJ2-7; D is perhaps TRBD1 (5 bases). The V gene's germline CDR1 is SEHNR and CDR2 FQNEAQ (reference sequence). V gave up 1 base and J gave up 4 bases, with 11 bases separating them. This CDR3 contains 14 residues. The CDR3 nucleotides are TGTGCCAGCAGCTTAGAAGGCAGGGTTTACGAGCAGTACTTC. This sequence encodes CASSLEGRVYEQYF.

This clone was seen just once. The gene calls are TRBV28 and TRBJ1-1; 7 bases line up with TRBD1. This CDR3 has 13 amino acids. Germline loops: CDR1 MDHEN, CDR2 SYDVKM. The V gene end was trimmed by 4 bases and the J gene end by 1 base; junction bases not matched to a gene: 0. This chain's CDR3 is CASSWTGNTEAFF. CDR3 coding DNA: TGTGCCAGCAGTTGGACAGGGAACACTGAAGCTTTCTTT. Filled out from reference TRBV28 and TRBJ1-1, the complete variable domain reads DVKVTQSSRYLVKRTGEKVFLECVQDMDHENMFWYRQDPGLGLRLIYFSYDVKMKEKGDIPEGYSVSREKKERFSLILESASTNQTSMYLCASSWTGNTEAFFGQGTRLTVV.

The V and J genes are TRBV2 and TRBJ2-3; 7 nucleotides align to TRBD1. Trimming cost V 3 bases and J 2 bases; bases outside gene matches: 5. The CDR3 covers 15 residues. Germline CDR1 is SNHLY and CDR2 is FYNNEI. The CDR3 nucleotides are TGTGCCAGCAGTGAGACAGGGATGGCCACAGATACGCAGTATTTT. This translates into CASSETGMATDTQYF.

This clone showed up just a few times. The V and J genes are TRBV7-9 and TRBJ2-7, with 8 positions matching TRBD1. Per the germline V gene, CDR1 is SEHNR and CDR2 is FQNEAQ (reference sequence). Losses at the gene ends were 5 bases for V and 2 bases for J; bases not matched to a gene: 8. This CDR3 region has 15 residues. CDR3: CASSTRDRRPYEQYF. The CDR3 DNA follows: TGTGCCAGCAGCACCCGGGACAGGCGACCCTACGAGCAGTACTTC.

The gene calls are TRBV10-2 and TRBJ1-1; D possibly corresponds to TRBD1 (6 bases). The germline V gene encodes CDR1 WSHSY and CDR2 SAAADI. V lost 2 bases and J lost 4, with 8 bases in between. The CDR3 runs to 13 residues. CDR3 residues: CASSEGQLTEAFF. The CDR3 DNA reads as TGCGCCAGCAGTGAGGGACAGCTCACTGAAGCTTTCTTT.

In this sample, this clone turned up a few times. The chain joins TRBV11-2 to TRBJ2-7; TRBD1 might be the D (5 bases). The V end was cut by 5 bases, the J end by 1 base, with 12 bases between. The CDR3 runs 14 residues. Per the germline V gene, CDR1 is SGHAT and CDR2 is FQNNGV. The DNA for the CDR3 is TGTGCCAGCAGCCCCGACAGAGTATCCTACGAGCAGTACTTC. It specifies CASSPDRVSYEQYF.

The chain combines TRBV2 with TRBJ2-7; no firm D call. The CDR3 has 11 amino acids. Germline V lookup: CDR1 SNHLY, CDR2 FYNNEI. V was pared by 6 bases and J by 4 bases, with 7 bases between. The CDR3: CASSLSYEQYF. The CDR3 DNA reads as TGTGCCAGCAGCCTATCATACGAGCAGTACTTC. The complete variable domain, with remaining parts taken from reference TRBV2 and TRBJ2-7, reads EPEVTQTPSHQVTQMGQEVILRCVPISNHLYFYWYRQILGQKVEFLVSFYNNEISEKSEIFDDQFSVERPDGSNFTLKIRSTKLEDSAMYFCASSLSYEQYFGPGTRLTVT.

This clone showed up just a few times. The chain employs TRBV7-2 and TRBJ2-1, with TRBD2 identical over 12 bases. This CDR3 comprises 17 residues. Trimming at V came to 3 bases and at J to 2 bases, leaving 5 bases not matched to a gene. The germline V gene encodes CDR1 SGHTA and CDR2 FQGNSA. The CDR3 reads CASSFSTSGGTYNEQFF. CDR3 nucleotide sequence: TGTGCCAGCAGCTTCTCAACTAGCGGGGGGACCTACAATGAGCAGTTCTTC.

The chain uses TRBV2 and TRBJ2-3; D perhaps matches TRBD2 (6 bases). There are 14 residues in the CDR3. Trimming took 8 bases from V and 0 from J, leaving 12 bases between them. Germline values: CDR1 SNHLY, CDR2 FYNNEI. This CDR3 is CASSVRESTDTQYF. Written as DNA, the CDR3 is TGTGCCAGCTCGGTCCGGGAGAGCACAGATACGCAGTATTTT. The whole variable domain, remainder taken from reference TRBV2 and TRBJ2-3, is EPEVTQTPSHQVTQMGQEVILRCVPISNHLYFYWYRQILGQKVEFLVSFYNNEISEKSEIFDDQFSVERPDGSNFTLKIRSTKLEDSAMYFCASSVRESTDTQYFGPGTRLTVL.

The chain combines TRBV9 with TRBJ2-3; a weak D match, TRBD2 (7 bases). V was cut by 3 bases and J by 5 bases, with 10 bases left in between. CDR1 and CDR2 from the germline V gene are SGDLS and YYNGEE. The CDR3 runs 13 residues. The CDR3, as DNA: TGTGCCAGCAGCGGGGGAGGGGGAGATACGCAGTATTTT. This sequence encodes CASSGGGGDTQYF.

This clone turned up a few times. The J gene is TRBJ2-7, the V gene TRBV30, with D possibly TRBD2 on 6 matching bases. Germline CDR1 is GTSNPN and CDR2 is SVGIG (reference sequence). V lost 0 bases and J lost 4, with 16 bases in between. The CDR3 totals 15 residues. CDR3 nucleotide sequence: TGTGCCTGGAGTGTATCTTCGGAGGGATCTTACGAGCAGTACTTC. Translated, it gives CAWSVSSEGSYEQYF.

This clone was seen a handful of times. V usage is TRBV19 and J usage is TRBJ1-2; 8 bases fit TRBD1. J was trimmed by 1 base and V by 4 bases; bases with no gene match: 2. The length of the CDR3 is 14 residues. Germline-derived CDR1 and CDR2 are LNHDA and SQIVND (reference sequence). The CDR3 nucleotides are TGTGCCAGTAGTACCGACAGGGGTAACTATGGCTACACCTTC. It specifies CASSTDRGNYGYTF.

The chain employs TRBV7-2 and TRBJ1-2, with TRBD1 matching over 10 bases. J lost 4 bases, V lost 5 bases, and 10 bases had no gene match. This CDR3 has 16 amino acids. Looked up from germline, CDR1 is SGHTA and CDR2 is FQGNSA. Here the CDR3 DNA reads TGTGCCAGCAGCCAGCGACAGGGGGCGGGGATCTATGGCTACACCTTC. Protein: CASSQRQGAGIYGYTF. The entire variable domain, with the rest obtained from reference TRBV7-2 and TRBJ1-2, is as follows: GAGVSQSPSNKVTEKGKDVELRCDPISGHTALYWYRQSLGQGLEFLIYFQGNSAPDKSGLPSDRFSAERTGGSVSTLTIQRTQQEDSAVYLCASSQRQGAGIYGYTFGSGTRLTVV.